The 26 T cell receptor beta chains presented below share a single source sample, sequenced in a study of T cells in Graves' hyperthyroidism and ophthalmopathy. There were TCR beta CDR3 regions amplified from RNA transcripts. The primer set for the first-round RT-PCR of the TCR CDR3 was HTBI. TCRdb reanalysed the multiplex PCR reads using MiXCR and keeps one entry per CDR3 protein. The table lists approximately 530,000 distinct CDR3 sequences, 16% of them singletons. Sequencing was done on a sample of blood. These receptors were taken from a woman aged 18 to 35 with Graves' hyperthyroidism.

This chain uses TRBV6-1 with TRBJ2-5; D is uncertain. This CDR3 is 14 amino acids long. The V end was cut by 7 bases, the J end by 4 bases, with 16 bases between. Germline lookup yields CDR1 MNHNS and CDR2 SASEGT. The CDR3: CASTPDHLGETQYF. The CDR3 nucleotides are TGTGCCAGCACCCCAGATCATTTAGGAGAGACCCAGTACTTC.

This clonotype has at least ten counts. The genes are TRBV7-2 and TRBJ2-1; 7 positions agree with TRBD2. Germline values: CDR1 SGHTA, CDR2 FQGNSA. The V and J ends lost 0 bases and 9 bases, in that order; junction bases with no gene match: 2. This CDR3 comprises 13 residues. Here the CDR3 DNA reads TGTGCCAGCAGCTTAGCGGGGGAGGGTGAGCAGTTCTTC. Amino acid sequence: CASSLAGEGEQFF.

This clonotype was picked up a small number of times. The chain is built from TRBV3-1 and TRBJ1-2; D is ambiguous. The CDR3 runs 12 residues. With 3 bases removed from V and 7 bases from J, the gap between germline ends came to 9 bases. Per the germline V gene, CDR1 is LGHDT and CDR2 is YNNKEL (reference sequence). The CDR3 sequence: CASSHGGSGYTF. The CDR3 nucleotides are TGTGCCAGCAGCCATGGAGGGAGTGGCTACACCTTC.

The chain has TRBV9 and TRBJ2-3; either TRBD1 or TRBD2 may fit D (6 bases each). Per the germline V gene, CDR1 is SGDLS and CDR2 is YYNGEE. The V and J ends lost 0 bases and 1 base respectively, with 12 bases between them. The CDR3 is 16 amino acids. The DNA for the CDR3 is TGTGCCAGCAGCGTAGGGCCCGGGGGCCGCACAGATACGCAGTATTTT. This gives the protein CASSVGPGGRTDTQYF.

The table lists this clonotype with many counts. The chain carries TRBV18 and TRBJ2-7; no clear D gene. This CDR3 region has 13 residues. V lost 3 bases and J lost 5, with 11 bases in between. Germline lookup yields CDR1 KGHSH and CDR2 LQKENI. The CDR3 is CASSPPERNEQYF. In DNA, the CDR3 is TGTGCCAGCTCACCCCCCGAACGAAACGAGCAGTACTTC. The variable domain in full, with the rest retrieved from reference TRBV18 and TRBJ2-7, is NAGVMQNPRHLVRRRGQEARLRCSPMKGHSHVYWYRQLPEEGLKFMVYLQKENIIDESGMPKERFSAEFPKEGPSILRIQQVVRGDSAAYFCASSPPERNEQYFGPGTRLTVT.

This clonotype was observed many times. The chain couples TRBV11-3 to TRBJ2-5; TRBD1 is a possible D gene (6 bases). The length of the CDR3 is 13 residues. V was trimmed by 2 bases and J by 5 bases, leaving 9 bases between them. Germline loops: CDR1 SGHNT, CDR2 YENEEA. The CDR3 protein is CASSLNQGETQYF. DNA for the CDR3: TGTGCCAGCAGCTTAAATCAGGGGGAGACCCAGTACTTC.

This chain links TRBV5-1 with TRBJ2-3, with 13 nucleotides matching TRBD2. The CDR3 runs 16 residues. The germline V gene encodes CDR1 SGHRS and CDR2 YFSETQ. Losses at the gene ends were 4 bases for V and 6 bases for J; bases not matched to a gene: 8. DNA for the CDR3: TGCGCCAGCAGCCCACCGACTAGCGGGAGGACGGATACGCAGTATTTT. It translates to CASSPPTSGRTDTQYF.

This clonotype was observed a few times. A clone one base away is much larger, so this may be a read error. The gene calls are TRBV6-1 and TRBJ2-5; D ambiguous. The CDR3 runs 13 residues. The V gene's germline CDR1 is MNHNS and CDR2 SASEGT. V lost 2 bases and J lost 0, with 4 bases in between. The CDR3 DNA reads as TGTGCCAGCAGTGAACAGGACCAAGAGACCCAGTACTTC. The encoded protein is CASSEQDQETQYF.

The chain employs TRBV29-1 and TRBJ1-2; D gene uncertain. Germline CDR1 and CDR2: SQVTM and ANQGSEA. The V end lost 6 bases, the J end lost 3 bases, and 8 bases lay between the germline ends. The CDR3 loop spans 11 amino acids. CDR3 amino acids: CSVVVDYGYTF. The CDR3 nucleotides are TGCAGCGTAGTCGTTGACTATGGCTACACCTTC.

V is TRBV20-1 and J is TRBJ1-5; TRBD1 might be the D (5 bases). Trimming cost V 3 bases and J 7 bases, with 16 bases left between them. Germline CDR1 is DFQATT and CDR2 is SNEGSKA (reference sequence). This CDR3 has 14 amino acids. CDR3 sequence (DNA): TGCAGTGCTAGGGGTGGGGGTTCACGACAGCCCCAGCATTTT. It is translated as CSARGGGSRQPQHF.

This clonotype was observed a handful of times. The chain joins TRBV19 to TRBJ2-2; D gene unclear. The CDR3 consists of 18 residues. V dropped 5 bases and J dropped 5 bases, with 24 bases sitting between them. In germline, CDR1 is LNHDA, CDR2 SQIVND (reference sequence). As DNA, the CDR3 is TGTGCCAGTAGTCCCGTGGCAGTAGTGGGTCAGAGAACCGGGGAGCTGTTTTTT. Its translation: CASSPVAVVGQRTGELFF.

This clonotype was counted many times. The chain employs TRBV28 and TRBJ1-5, with 7 bases aligning to TRBD1. Germline lookup yields CDR1 MDHEN and CDR2 SYDVKM. The CDR3 is 13 amino acids. J lost 5 bases, V lost 6 bases, and 4 bases had no gene match. The CDR3 protein is CASSSQGDQPQHF. The CDR3 DNA sequence: TGTGCCAGCAGCTCTCAGGGGGATCAGCCCCAGCATTTT.

J is TRBJ2-7 and V is TRBV24-1; D gene unclear. Germline assignment: CDR1 KGHDR and CDR2 SFDVKD. The CDR3 contains 11 residues. V lost 9 bases to trimming and J lost 3 bases, with 8 bases between them. CDR3 protein: CATSDNYEQYF. The CDR3 nucleotides read TGTGCCACCTCTGACAACTACGAGCAGTACTTC.

This clonotype was picked up many times. The CDR3 reads CASSRGRESDTQYF. The DNA of the CDR3 is TGTGCCAGCAGCCGAGGGCGGGAGTCAGATACGCAGTATTTT. V is TRBV28 and J is TRBJ2-3; TRBD2 agrees at 7 bases. From germline, CDR1 is MDHEN and CDR2 SYDVKM. This CDR3 spans 14 amino acids. V lost 6 bases and J lost 4; bases outside the gene matches: 7. Full variable domain (missing parts from reference TRBV28 and TRBJ2-3): DVKVTQSSRYLVKRTGEKVFLECVQDMDHENMFWYRQDPGLGLRLIYFSYDVKMKEKGDIPEGYSVSREKKERFSLILESASTNQTSMYLCASSRGRESDTQYFGPGTRLTVL.

The V call is TRBV20-1, the J call TRBJ1-1; 9 bases line up with TRBD1. This CDR3 has 14 residues. Germline CDR1 reads DFQATT; CDR2 reads SNEGSKA (reference sequence). V gave up 1 base and J gave up 5 bases; unmatched junction bases: 5. In DNA form, the CDR3 reads TGCAGTGCTAGAGGAACAGGGGGCGGGACTGAAGCTTTCTTT. Its protein product is CSARGTGGGTEAFF.

This clonotype was recorded many times. The V gene is TRBV2, the J gene TRBJ2-5, with TRBD2 identical over 11 bases. The V gene's germline CDR1 is SNHLY and CDR2 FYNNEI. V lost 5 bases, J lost 3 bases, and 5 bases stayed unmatched. This CDR3 has 15 residues. The CDR3 protein is CASSSRLAGKETQYF. The DNA for the CDR3 is TGTGCCAGCAGTTCACGACTAGCGGGAAAAGAGACCCAGTACTTC.

This clonotype was observed a few times. The chain uses TRBV27 and TRBJ2-2; D is possibly TRBD1 (7 bases). Germline V gene sequence: CDR1 MNHEY, CDR2 SMNVEV (reference sequence). The CDR3 is 16 residues long. The V gene lost 4 bases and the J gene lost 6 bases, with 18 bases spanning the gap. DNA of the CDR3: TGTGCCAGCAGTTCCCCCCCACAGGGGAGGTCCGGGGAGCTGTTTTTT. Its protein is CASSSPPQGRSGELFF.

CDR3 bases: TGTGCCAGCAGCACTCGGGACCCGGCTAGCACAGATACGCAGTATTTT. Translated: CASSTRDPASTDTQYF. The chain couples TRBV11-2 to TRBJ2-3; D assignment may be TRBD1 or TRBD2 (5 bases each). The CDR3 is made up of 16 amino acids. Germline CDR1 is SGHAT and CDR2 is FQNNGV. The V gene lost 5 bases and the J gene lost 0 bases, with 15 bases spanning the gap.

This clonotype was recorded at least ten times. The rearrangement links TRBV20-1 to TRBJ2-5; 12 bases fit TRBD1. J lost 4 bases, V lost 7 bases, and 7 bases had no gene match. CDR1 is DFQATT and CDR2 is SNEGSKA in the germline V gene (reference sequence). CDR3 length: 14 amino acids. CDR3 bases: TGCAGTGAGGGACAGGGGGCGTTAGGAGAGACCCAGTACTTC. It specifies CSEGQGALGETQYF.

This rearrangement joins TRBV2 to TRBJ1-2; 12 bases map to TRBD1. From germline, CDR1 is SNHLY and CDR2 FYNNEI. The CDR3 runs to 15 residues. With V trimmed by 6 bases and J by 5 bases, 7 bases remained unmatched. The CDR3 DNA is TGTGCCAGCAGCGCGGGACAGGGGGCAGGGTATGGCTACACCTTC. This translates into CASSAGQGAGYGYTF.

This rearrangement joins TRBV10-3 to TRBJ1-2, with a weak D call TRBD1 (6 bases). Trimming stripped 6 bases from V and 4 bases from J, with 18 bases between. Germline V CDR1 and CDR2: ENHRY, SYGVKD. There are 15 residues in the CDR3. CDR3 region: CAISDRKSRTYGYTF. CDR3 bases: TGTGCCATCAGCGACAGGAAATCTAGGACCTATGGCTACACCTTC.

There are a few counts of this clonotype. This chain uses TRBV27 with TRBJ2-2; D possibly corresponds to TRBD1 (5 bases). Germline V lookup: CDR1 MNHEY, CDR2 SMNVEV (reference sequence). The CDR3 loop spans 17 amino acids. Trimming took off 5 bases at V and 0 bases at J, with 16 bases between the two ends. Written as DNA, the CDR3 is TGTGCCAGCAGTGCCCCCCGGACACAAGCGAACACCGGGGAGCTGTTTTTT. It is translated as CASSAPRTQANTGELFF.

Many counts were recorded for this clonotype. This chain uses TRBV2 with TRBJ1-6, with D hard to call. The CDR3 sequence is 13 residues long. Germline CDR1 reads SNHLY; CDR2 reads FYNNEI. V lost 7 bases to trimming and J lost 7 bases, with 11 bases between them. The chain's CDR3 is CASMGRRNSPLHF. Here the CDR3 DNA reads TGTGCCAGCATGGGCCGTCGAAATTCACCCCTCCACTTT. Full variable domain (remainder filled in from reference TRBV2 and TRBJ1-6): EPEVTQTPSHQVTQMGQEVILRCVPISNHLYFYWYRQILGQKVEFLVSFYNNEISEKSEIFDDQFSVERPDGSNFTLKIRSTKLEDSAMYFCASMGRRNSPLHFGNGTRLTVT.

This chain joins TRBV18 and TRBJ2-2; D perhaps matches TRBD1 (6 bases). Trimming pared 4 bases from V and 4 bases from J, leaving 22 bases between. Per germline, CDR1 KGHSH and CDR2 LQKENI. This CDR3 is built from 18 residues. The DNA of the CDR3 is TGTGCCAGCTCACTTAGAAACAGGGTTTGGCGGAGCACCGGGGAGCTGTTTTTT. Its protein is CASSLRNRVWRSTGELFF.

This clonotype was recorded a few times. The chain recombines TRBV4-3 with TRBJ2-2; D gene uncertain. This CDR3 has 18 amino acids. The V and J ends lost 0 bases and 0 bases respectively, with 14 bases between them. Looked up from germline, CDR1 is LGHNA and CDR2 is YSLEER. Here the CDR3 reads CASSQDPPWAANTGELFF. DNA of the CDR3: TGCGCCAGCAGCCAAGATCCCCCCTGGGCGGCGAACACCGGGGAGCTGTTTTTT.

This clonotype was picked up many times. The gene calls are TRBV12-3 or TRBV12-4 and TRBJ1-1; D possibly corresponds to TRBD1 (5 bases). V lost 8 bases to trimming and J lost 0 bases, with 19 bases between them. The CDR3 contains 16 residues. In DNA, the CDR3 is TGTGCCAGCGCTATCCCGGGGCCCCTCATGAACACTGAAGCTTTCTTT. As protein: CASAIPGPLMNTEAFF.